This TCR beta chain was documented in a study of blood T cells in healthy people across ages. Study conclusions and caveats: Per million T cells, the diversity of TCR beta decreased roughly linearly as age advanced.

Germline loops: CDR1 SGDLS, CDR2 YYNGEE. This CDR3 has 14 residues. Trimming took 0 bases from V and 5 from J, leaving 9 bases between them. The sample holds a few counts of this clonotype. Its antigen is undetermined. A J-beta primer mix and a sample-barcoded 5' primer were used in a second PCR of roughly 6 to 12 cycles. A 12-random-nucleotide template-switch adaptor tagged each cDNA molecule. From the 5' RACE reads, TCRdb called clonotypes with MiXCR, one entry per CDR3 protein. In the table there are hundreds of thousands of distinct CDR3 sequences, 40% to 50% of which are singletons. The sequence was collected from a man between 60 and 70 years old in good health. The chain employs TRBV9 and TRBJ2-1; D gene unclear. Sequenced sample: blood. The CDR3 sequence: CASSVGVVHNEQFF. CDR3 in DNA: TGTGCCAGCAGCGTAGGGGTAGTCCACAATGAGCAGTTCTTC.